The rows below give T cell receptor beta chains drawn from one sample of a study of blood T cell repertoires in COVID-19. The method was immunoSEQ multiplex PCR; TCRdb's version includes in-frame clones alone and lacks a portion of them. The sample shows about 250,000 clones, about 89% of them seen only once. The sequenced sample was peripheral blood. The receptors stem from a woman aged 55-69 years who had recovered from COVID-19. Each CDR3 is given without its conserved first and last residue. For some rows the clone size is stated as once, few or many, or as a class when expanded; others skip it.

abundance: NA
v_gene: TRBV14
j_gene: TRBJ1-1
CDR3aa: ASSQEYLYPITEAF

abundance: NA
v_gene: TRBV5-1
j_gene: TRBJ2-5
CDR3aa: ASSPGTSGGFQETQY

abundance: NA
v_gene: TRBV2
j_gene: TRBJ2-4
CDR3aa: ASSGQTKNIQY

abundance: NA
v_gene: TRBV9
j_gene: TRBJ2-2
CDR3aa: ASSVEGQVWDTGELF

abundance: NA
v_gene: TRBV24-1
j_gene: TRBJ2-3
CDR3aa: ATSDSGGGPTHTQY

abundance: once
v_gene: TRBV7-8
j_gene: TRBJ2-7
CDR3aa: ASSLGDREKNEQY

abundance: once
v_gene: TRBV5-4
j_gene: TRBJ2-2
CDR3aa: ASSFRTRANTGELF

abundance: NA
v_gene: TRBV7-8
j_gene: TRBJ2-7
CDR3aa: ASSWGDEQY

abundance: NA
v_gene: TRBV7-9
j_gene: TRBJ1-5
CDR3aa: ASSRGQGAPIGNQPQH

abundance: NA
v_gene: TRBV5-1
j_gene: TRBJ2-3
CDR3aa: ASSPRNLDTQY

abundance: few
v_gene: TRBV12-5
j_gene: TRBJ2-3
CDR3aa: ASAQLAGTDTQY

abundance: NA
v_gene: TRBV11-2
j_gene: TRBJ2-7
CDR3aa: ASSLDQGGGQAYEQY

abundance: NA
v_gene: TRBV5-4
j_gene: TRBJ2-7
CDR3aa: ASSAGQEYEQY

abundance: once
v_gene: TRBV19
j_gene: TRBJ2-4
CDR3aa: ASSLQGENIQY